This T cell receptor (beta chain) is from a study of PD-L1 blockade in urothelial cancer. Study-wide context: In the patient group, about 90% of the roughly 29 were males with bladder-origin urothelial cancer. Patients had received 0 to 3 prior chemotherapy regimens.

The CDR3 length is 15 residues. V lost 3 bases, J lost 6 bases, and 7 bases stayed unmatched. CDR1 and CDR2 (germline): MNHNS, SASEGT. Clones were sequenced by immunoSEQ multiplex PCR, and TCRdb holds only the in-frame ones, with some missing. The sample consists of some 27,000 clones, over 80% of them appearing once. Sequencing was performed on PBMCs, taken around atezolizumab (anti-PD-L1) treatment. The receptor comes from a man aged 50-60 years with urothelial cancer. The V gene is TRBV6-1, the J gene TRBJ2-2, with 7 bases fitting TRBD2. The CDR3 coding sequence is TGTGCCAGCAGTGATCAACTAGCGTCGGCCGGGGAGCTGTTTTTT. This translates into CASSDQLASAGELFF.